These T cell receptor beta chains were read from a single sample in a study of T cell changes during pregnancy in multiple sclerosis. TCRdb's copy holds only in-frame clones and misses some; the assay was immunoSEQ multiplex PCR. The data hold about 69,000 clones, with 91% observed a single time. The sequenced sample was CD4+ T cells from peripheral blood mononuclear cells, obtained in the third trimester of pregnancy. The receptor source for this set is a female donor in good health, enrolled as a control in a pregnancy study. Each CDR3 is given with its conserved first and last residue. A D gene is named only where the DNA matches it firmly. Clone size is stated in some rows and not others, as once, few, many or a class when expanded.

TRBV4-3	TRBJ1-1	-	-	TGCGCCAGCAGCCGAACCGGGACTCCTGAAGCTTTCTTT	CASSRTGTPEAFF
TRBV4-1	TRBJ1-1	-	-	TGCGCCAGCCGACCGGGAGACGCAAAGAAGCTGAACACTGAAGCTTTCTTT	CASRPGDAKKLNTEAFF
TRBV27	TRBJ1-2	TRBD1	once	TGTGCCAGCAGTCTCCGGACAGGGATGAACTATGGCTACACCTTC	CASSLRTGMNYGYTF
TRBV28	TRBJ1-1	-	-	TGTGCCAGCAGTTTAGTCGAAGGGAGAGCTTTCTTT	CASSLVEGRAFF
TRBV11-2	TRBJ1-2	TRBD1	-	TGTGCCAGCAGCTTAGAGCGGACAGGGGATGGCTACACCTTC	CASSLERTGDGYTF
TRBV7-9	TRBJ1-1	-	-	TGTGCCAGCAGCTTAGGGAACGGGGGCACTGAAGCTTTCTTT	CASSLGNGGTEAFF
TRBV11-3	TRBJ2-7	-	-	TGTGCCAGCAGCTTAGCTCTCCAGTCCTACGAGCAGTACTTC	CASSLALQSYEQYF
TRBV19	TRBJ2-7	-	-	TGTGCCAGTAGTATTAACAGGGAAAAGGTGGGCTACGAGCAGTACTTC	CASSINREKVGYEQYF
TRBV2	TRBJ1-2	TRBD1	once	TGTGCCAGCAGTGAAGCGACAGGGGAGGGCTATGGCTACACCTTC	CASSEATGEGYGYTF
TRBV14	TRBJ1-4	-	-	TGTGCCAGCGGACCGTGGGGGCGTGATGAAAAACTGTTTTTT	CASGPWGRDEKLFF
TRBV4-3	TRBJ2-1	-	-	TGCGCCAGCAGCCAAGCCCCGTTCGGTGAGCAGTTCTTC	CASSQAPFGEQFF
TRBV11-3	TRBJ2-1	TRBD2	once	TGTGCCAGCAGCCCTCGGACTAGTCGTGAGCAGTTCTTC	CASSPRTSREQFF
TRBV7-3	TRBJ2-6	TRBD2	-	TGTGCCAGCAGCCGATATAGCGGGGATTTCCCTGGGGCCAACGTCCTGACTTTC	CASSRYSGDFPGANVLTF
TRBV5-8	TRBJ1-5	TRBD1	-	TGTGCCAGCAGCACCCTCGGACAGGTTAGCAATCAGCCCCAGCATTTT	CASSTLGQVSNQPQHF
TRBV7-2	TRBJ1-5	-	few	TGTGCCAGCAGCTCCGATACGGTGGTCAATCAGCCCCAGCATTTT	CASSSDTVVNQPQHF
TRBV6-1	TRBJ1-4	TRBD1	-	TGTGCCAGCAGTGACTGGGACAGGTCGAATGAAAAACTGTTTTTT	CASSDWDRSNEKLFF
TRBV5-6	TRBJ1-6	TRBD1	-	TGTGCCAGCAGCGGGGAGACAGGGGGCTCTTCACCCCTCCACTTT	CASSGETGGSSPLHF
TRBV7-2	TRBJ1-5	-	-	TGTGCCAGCAGCTCCCATTCCGGGGGGAATCAGCCCCAGCATTTT	CASSSHSGGNQPQHF
TRBV19	TRBJ2-5	-	-	TGTGCCAGTAGTCTTAAGCCCGGGGTACAAGAGACCCAGTACTTC	CASSLKPGVQETQYF
TRBV7-9	TRBJ2-7	-	-	TGTGCCAGCAGCTCGAGCCCGGGAATCTACGAGCAGTACTTC	CASSSSPGIYEQYF
TRBV5-1	TRBJ2-3	-	-	TGCGCCAGCAGCAACCAACGACAGTCAGATACGCAGTATTTT	CASSNQRQSDTQYF
TRBV4-3	TRBJ2-1	-	-	TGCGCCAGCAGCCAAGTCGTGGGCGTGGTGGACAATGAGCAGTTCTTC	CASSQVVGVVDNEQFF
TRBV9	TRBJ2-3	TRBD2	-	TGTGCCAGCAGCGAGCGGGACCAAACGCAGTATTTT	CASSERDQTQYF
TRBV6-5	TRBJ2-5	-	-	TGTGCCAGCAGCTTCCTCGGGACACAACAAGAGACCCAGTACTTC	CASSFLGTQQETQYF
TRBV6-1	TRBJ1-2	-	-	TGTGCCAGCATCACTAGTGGGGGCGACTATGGCTACACCTTC	CASITSGGDYGYTF
TRBV19	TRBJ1-1	TRBD1	-	TGTGCCAGTAGTACCGACGACAGGGGAGGTACTGAAGCTTTCTTT	CASSTDDRGGTEAFF
TRBV19	TRBJ1-1	TRBD1	-	TGTGCCAGTAGTATAAGGACAGGGGCTGAAGCTTTCTTT	CASSIRTGAEAFF
TRBV7-3	TRBJ2-2	TRBD2	once	TGTGCCAGCAGCCCCCTCCGTGGGCGGGGGGGCCTCACCGGGGAGCTGTTTTTT	CASSPLRGRGGLTGELFF
TRBV5-4	TRBJ1-4	-	-	TGTGCCAGCAGCTTGTCGACAGCAACTAATGAAAAACTGTTTTTT	CASSLSTATNEKLFF
TRBV11-2	TRBJ2-1	-	few	TGTGCCAGCAGCTTTAGACACCCTATTGTTGAGCAGTTCTTC	CASSFRHPIVEQFF
TRBV27	TRBJ1-6	TRBD1	-	TGTGCCAGCAGTCCATTATTAAGGACAGGGAATTCACCCCTCCACTTT	CASSPLLRTGNSPLHF
TRBV5-6	TRBJ1-2	TRBD1	-	TGTGCCAGCAGCTTGAGGACAGGGGATGGCTACACCTTC	CASSLRTGDGYTF
TRBV7-3	TRBJ2-2	-	-	TGTGCCAGCAGCCCACAGACCCAGACGGGGGAGCTGTTTTTT	CASSPQTQTGELFF
TRBV7-9	TRBJ1-4	TRBD1	once	TGTGCCAGCAGCTTAGTCGCAGGGGGCAATTTCCGAAATGAAAAACTGTTTTTT	CASSLVAGGNFRNEKLFF
TRBV6-6	TRBJ2-2	TRBD2	-	TGTGCCAGCAGTCCGAGGCCGGGGGGGCCTAACGGGGAGCTGTTTTTT	CASSPRPGGPNGELFF
TRBV15	TRBJ2-3	TRBD2	once	TGTGCCACTACGCGGGGGACCCCGGATGATACGCAGTATTTT	CATTRGTPDDTQYF
TRBV7-2	TRBJ2-3	-	-	TGTGCCAGCAAGGGGAACGGGGGAGCAGATACGCAGTATTTT	CASKGNGGADTQYF
TRBV15	TRBJ1-1	-	-	TGTGCCACCAGCAGTAACAGCTATGGGTACCCAAACACTGAAGCTTTCTTT	CATSSNSYGYPNTEAFF
TRBV4-3	TRBJ1-5	TRBD1	-	TGCGCCAGCAGCCAAGCCCCAGGGGGCCGTCAGCCCCAGCATTTT	CASSQAPGGRQPQHF
TRBV18	TRBJ1-1	-	-	TGTGCCAGCTCCCGGGCGGGGAACACTGAAGCTTTCTTT	CASSRAGNTEAFF
TRBV11-3	TRBJ1-1	-	few	TGTGCCAGCAGCTCGCCGACAGTGAACACTGAAGCTTTCTTT	CASSSPTVNTEAFF
TRBV2	TRBJ2-1	-	-	TGTGCCAGCAGTGCTGGAGGCAATGAGCAGTTCTTC	CASSAGGNEQFF
TRBV18	TRBJ2-3	-	-	TGTGCCAGCTCACGTGTCGGGAGCACAGATACGCAGTATTTT	CASSRVGSTDTQYF
TRBV11-2	TRBJ2-5	-	-	TGTGCCAGCAGCTTACAGCGTCGCGAGACCCAGTACTTC	CASSLQRRETQYF
TRBV15	TRBJ2-3	-	-	TGTGCCACCAGCACTAGGCAGGGGCTCGCAGATACGCAGTATTTT	CATSTRQGLADTQYF
TRBV30	TRBJ1-2	-	-	TGTGCCTGGGTCCGCCCCGGGGAGGATGGCTACACCTTC	CAWVRPGEDGYTF
TRBV11-3	TRBJ1-1	-	-	TGTGCCAGCAGCGGGCGACAGTTGAACACTGAAGCTTTCTTT	CASSGRQLNTEAFF
TRBV7-2	TRBJ1-2	TRBD1	few	TGTGCCAGCTCCGGACAGGGGGCCGTAGGTGGCGGCTACACCTTC	CASSGQGAVGGGYTF
TRBV7-2	TRBJ2-3	TRBD2	-	TGTGCCAGCAGCTTGCACCGACTAGCGGGGGGTACAGATACGCAGTATTTT	CASSLHRLAGGTDTQYF